This paragraph reports one TCR beta chain. The CDR3 loop spans 13 amino acids. V lost 6 bases and J lost 5, with 13 bases in between. Germline CDR1 reads MDHEN; CDR2 reads SYDVKM. Assay: immunoSEQ multiplex PCR; the TCRdb copy retains only in-frame clones and omits some. This sample has roughly 300,000 clones, with around 87% found just once. This sample stems from a study of cytomegalovirus exposure and HLA in healthy donors. The receptor comes from a young woman in good health and CMV-seronegative. The chain combines TRBV28 with TRBJ1-2; D is unresolved. The sample consisted of PBMCs. CDR3 nucleotides: TGTGCCAGCAGCTCCCCCCTCGTGTATGGCTACACCTTC. The encoded protein is CASSSPLVYGYTF.